This record covers a single T cell receptor (beta chain). Its antigen remains unidentified. The record has no base qualities; no much larger clone is one base away. TCR CDR3 regions were amplified from genomic DNA by multiplex PCR using the deep immunoSEQ assay. Extracted genomic DNA from each cell subset was distributed evenly across all wells of several immunoSEQ 96-well plates, and each plate was treated as a replicate. For sorted subsets, each replicate PCR was loaded with around 200 ng genomic DNA, equivalent to about 30,000 T cell genomes. Purified libraries were quantified with a Qubit 3.0 fluorometer, sized on a Bioanalyzer 2100, and re-quantified with the KAPA Library Quantification kit. Every immunoSEQ 96-well plate was sequenced on a separate single-read 150-cycle Illumina NextSeq 550 flow cell. Per the authors' processing: Because the immunoSEQ output included only junctional sequences and no quality scores, the filtering could not be the same as the filtering used for full-length reads. To assign V/J genes and CDR3, sequences were annotated against IMGT germline references using PyIR, a Python wrapper for IgBLAST v1.9. Any read was removed if the V/J assignment was weak (E-value above 1e-6), the CDR3 was missing, or the read contained stop codons, out-of-frame junctions, or ambiguous translated residues. V3J clonotypes were defined as sequences sharing an identical inferred V gene, J gene, and CDR3 amino acid sequence. To compute the percentage overlap between repertoires, the number of shared unique clonotypes was divided by the size of the smaller repertoire. Repertoire richness was assessed with RTK rarefaction, the Chao1 estimator, and Recon v2.1 estimates of unobserved clonotypes. For all TCRbeta clonotypes obtained by the gDNA method from a handful of donors, generation probabilities were computed with OLGA. Imported from immuneACCESS, the table was reduced by TCRdb to in-frame sequences with V and J called. These copies leave out some clones; in studies compared against another copy, an unresolved V gene accounts for under half, and the cause of the remainder is not known. V, J and clone size derive from that table, while D and trimming were established from the DNA sequence. Counted in this sample were around 650,000 clones; around 96% of them appeared once. 0.11% of the sample is taken by the ten largest.

The sample comes from a study of shared clonotypes between healthy human individuals (dated by TCRdb to the early 2020s). Study-wide context: A few men and a couple of women, aged 18 to 49 years, made up the cohort. For each donor, three plates each were used for CD4 naive and CD4 memory, two plates were used for CD8 naive, and one plate was used for CD8 memory. Blood TCR repertoires of about five healthy adults were deeply sequenced to estimate repertoire size and the extent of clonotype sharing between individuals. To increase sequencing depth and limit assay-specific biases, different laboratories used diverse techniques to prepare libraries and sequence TCR repertoires. Leukapheresis yielded between about 0.94 and 8.9 billion PBMCs per donor. Beyond this particular receptor, the publication reports: Estimated clonotype richness was generally larger for naive than for memory subsets. Compared with non-shared clonotypes, the clonotypes found in all four sorted-subset donors had higher generation probabilities. Sampling was restricted to blood, and TCR repertoires in tissues likely differ from the TCR repertoires found in blood. Based on pairwise subsampling, the degree of clonotype sharing among donors was expected to be affected by sequencing depth. Even with the large sequencing depth, rarefaction of the sorted-subset datasets indicated that sequencing was incomplete. Sharing across four donors was observed for about 5% of naive CD4, less than 4% of naive CD8, over 2% of memory CD4, and around 0.44% of memory CD8 clonotypes. The small number of donors limited the genetic and exposure-history diversity represented.

CD8 naive samples consisted of CD45RO-negative cells that were positively selected for CCR7, yielding a CD45RA+CCR7+ population without TemRA cells. The donors were healthy, HIV-negative adults with no recently reported acute infections or vaccinations. All donors were Caucasian adults living in Nashville, Tennessee, USA. Blood was obtained by leukapheresis, after which PBMCs were separated by Ficoll-Histopaque density gradient centrifugation and cryopreserved in liquid nitrogen vapor phase. Purity and quantity of every magnetically sorted T cell population were checked by analytical flow cytometry. Genomic DNA was isolated from each sorted fraction and quantified by UV absorbance on a Nanodrop 2000c. The CDR3 numbers 16 residues from cysteine through phenylalanine. Only the CDR3 portion is preserved as DNA: 48 bases, with reading frame beginning at the first base. Looking up the germline V gene (reference sequence) yields CDR1 LNHDA and CDR2 SQIVND. V and J are trimmed by 3 bases and 4 bases, and the gene matches miss 6 bases of the junction.

Material for sequencing was naive CD8+ T cells sorted from blood. The cell subset or site label on this specimen signifies: CD45RA+CCR7+. The receptor chain draws on TRBV19 and TRBJ1-1; a stretch of 12 junction bases matches TRBD1. This receptor was obtained from a woman in her thirties in good health. In nucleotides, the sequence is TGTGCCAGTAGTATCCGGGACAGGGGGCGCGGCACTGAAGCTTTCTTT. It translates to CASSIRDRGRGTEAFF.